Below, one T cell receptor (beta chain) is given with its context. Other DNA sequences in the sample encode the same CDR3. Some clones are missing from TCRdb's copy, which holds only in-frame ones; the method was immunoSEQ multiplex PCR. The sample records about 700,000 clones, 74% being singletons. The CDR3 extends over 14 amino acids. The ends lost 3 bases at V and 2 bases at J; junction bases unmatched: 3. Germline CDR1 is LNHDA and CDR2 is SQIVND (reference sequence). This entry is derived from a study of shared clonotypes between healthy human individuals. Whole-study context: Used for every donor were three CD4 naive, three CD4 memory, two CD8 naive and one CD8 memory plate.

The receptor was isolated from a woman aged 25 to 39 in good health. This chain joins TRBV19 and TRBJ2-7; 8 bases are a match to TRBD1. Material: memory CD4+ T cells sorted from blood. Specified subset: CD45RA-negative fraction. CDR3 protein: CASSIGTGPYEQYF. The DNA of the CDR3 is TGTGCCAGTAGTATTGGGACAGGCCCCTACGAGCAGTACTTC.